Below, 32 T cell receptor beta chains from the same sample are listed, as sequenced in a study of blood T cell repertoires in COVID-19 (dated by TCRdb to 2020 to 2021). The library was obtained by the immunoSEQ multiplex PCR assay. In TCRdb, the immuneACCESS table is reduced to in-frame sequences with V and J assigned. These tables do not hold every clone; where another copy was compared, an unresolved V gene accounts for under half, and the others remain unexplained. Here the sample has around 62,000 clones; around 87% occur a single time. Around 1.3% of the sample lies in the top ten. Sample: peripheral blood. These receptors all come from a woman aged 55-69 years with acute or convalescent COVID-19.

CDR3 region: CASSYKDQGRETQYF. The CDR3, as DNA: TGTGCCAGCAGTTACAAGGATCAGGGGCGTGAGACCCAGTACTTC. V and J are TRBV6-5 and TRBJ2-5; tentatively, D is TRBD1 (6 bases). With 2 bases removed from V and 5 bases from J, the gap between germline ends came to 15 bases. Per the germline V gene, CDR1 is MNHEY and CDR2 is SVGAGI. The CDR3 sequence is 15 residues long.

The chain has TRBV6-5 and TRBJ1-1; D gene unclear. The CDR3 is made up of 14 amino acids. Trimming took off 7 bases at V and 0 bases at J, with 12 bases between the two ends. From germline, CDR1 is MNHEY and CDR2 SVGAGI. CDR3 sequence reads: CASIAGDMNTEAFF. The CDR3 coding sequence is TGTGCCAGCATTGCAGGTGACATGAACACTGAAGCTTTCTTT.

J is TRBJ1-5 and V is TRBV2; D may be TRBD1 (5 bases). V was shortened by 5 bases and J by 9 bases, with 20 bases between the two germline ends. The CDR3 has 15 residues. Germline loops: CDR1 SNHLY, CDR2 FYNNEI. The CDR3 protein is CASSTWGTLATPQHF. The CDR3 coding sequence is TGTGCCAGCAGTACGTGGGGGACTCTTGCGACGCCCCAGCATTTT.

The chain uses TRBV6-5 and TRBJ1-1; D call uncertain. Germline CDR1 MNHEY, CDR2 SVGAGI. Trimming left V 7 bases short and J 2 bases short, with 11 bases between. The CDR3 extends over 13 amino acids. This chain's CDR3 is CASIGRLNTEAFF. DNA for the CDR3: TGTGCCAGCATTGGGCGTCTCAACACTGAAGCTTTCTTT.

This clone was observed a handful of times. The rearrangement uses TRBV6-2 or TRBV6-3 and TRBJ1-1; D possibly corresponds to TRBD1 (6 bases). Looked up from germline, CDR1 is MNHEY and CDR2 is SVGEGT. The length of the CDR3 is 12 residues. The V end was cut by 5 bases, the J end by 7 bases, with 11 bases between. The CDR3 reads CASSQTGIEAFF. Written as DNA, the CDR3 is TGTGCCAGCAGTCAGACAGGTATTGAAGCTTTCTTT.

A single count supports this clone. The chain uses TRBV19 and TRBJ1-5; TRBD1 matches 8 bases. This CDR3 has 15 residues. Germline V lookup: CDR1 LNHDA, CDR2 SQIVND (reference sequence). V trimming: 6 bases; J trimming: 2 bases; junction bases outside the gene matches: 6. In nucleotides, the CDR3 is TGTGCCAGTAGCTTTCCGGGACAGGGCAATCAGCCCCAGCATTTT. Translation: CASSFPGQGNQPQHF.

CDR3 nucleotide sequence: TGCGCCAGCAGCCAGAAGGGGGCTGGGGTGAACACTGAAGCTTTCTTT. This sequence encodes CASSQKGAGVNTEAFF. The chain has TRBV4-1 and TRBJ1-1; TRBD1 aligns across 7 bases. With 3 bases clipped from V and 0 bases from J, the junction kept 7 bases outside the gene matches. Looked up from germline, CDR1 is MGHRA and CDR2 is YSYEKL. There are 16 residues in the CDR3.

J is TRBJ1-5 and V is TRBV28, with 11 bases fitting TRBD1. Germline CDR1 MDHEN, CDR2 SYDVKM. V lost 1 base, J lost 4 bases, and 3 bases stayed unmatched. This CDR3 contains 16 residues. The CDR3 sequence: CASSLSGTGGNQPQHF. The CDR3 nucleotides are TGTGCCAGCAGTTTATCCGGGACAGGGGGAAATCAGCCCCAGCATTTT.

The table lists this clone with a few counts. The chain links TRBV2 to TRBJ1-2; 7 bases are a match to TRBD1. V was pared by 7 bases and J by 4 bases, with 6 bases of the junction left unmatched. Germline V gene data show CDR1 as SNHLY and CDR2 as FYNNEI. This CDR3 is 13 amino acids long. CDR3: CASKDRPLYGYTF. The CDR3 DNA reads TGTGCCAGCAAGGACAGGCCCCTCTATGGCTACACCTTC.

This rearrangement joins TRBV6-2 or TRBV6-3 to TRBJ2-1, with 10 bases matching TRBD2. Germline V gene lookup returns CDR1 MNHEY and CDR2 SVGEGT. The V and J ends lost 3 bases and 10 bases, in that order; junction bases with no gene match: 12. This CDR3 contains 16 residues. The CDR3 region is CASSYPPASGGREQFF. CDR3 in DNA: TGTGCCAGCAGTTATCCCCCGGCTAGCGGGGGTCGGGAGCAGTTCTTC.

This chain joins TRBV6-1 and TRBJ1-2; D is uncertain. In germline, CDR1 is MNHNS, CDR2 SASEGT. This CDR3 contains 11 residues. V lost 2 bases, J lost 14 bases, and 12 bases lay in between. CDR3 region: CASSETLGSTF. The DNA for the CDR3 is TGTGCCAGCAGTGAAACGTTGGGGAGTACCTTC.

This chain connects TRBV29-1 to TRBJ2-2; 9 positions match TRBD1. From germline, CDR1 is SQVTM and CDR2 ANQGSEA. This CDR3 spans 13 amino acids. The ends lost 7 bases at V and 4 bases at J; junction bases unmatched: 4. CDR3 in amino acids: CSGWDRATGELFF. The CDR3 coding sequence is TGCAGCGGATGGGACAGGGCCACCGGGGAGCTGTTTTTT.

This rearrangement joins TRBV5-1 to TRBJ2-5; D is possibly TRBD1 (5 bases). The CDR3 runs to 15 residues. V lost 0 bases and J lost 4, with 13 bases in between. CDR1 is SGHRS, CDR2 YFSETQ, per germline. CDR3 region: CASSLGPNTGETQYF. The DNA for the CDR3 is TGCGCCAGCAGCTTGGGGCCCAACACAGGAGAGACCCAGTACTTC.

The chain employs TRBV11-3 and TRBJ2-1; D not certain. The CDR3 sequence is 13 residues long. CDR1 is SGHNT, CDR2 YENEEA, per germline. Trimming cost V 3 bases and J 4 bases, with 7 bases left between them. As DNA, the CDR3 is TGTGCCAGCAGCTTGACCAGGTACAATGAGCAGTTCTTC. This encodes CASSLTRYNEQFF.

This chain links TRBV10-3 with TRBJ1-1, with D maybe TRBD1 (5 bases). The CDR3 has 14 amino acids. Germline values: CDR1 ENHRY, CDR2 SYGVKD. The V gene lost 5 bases and the J gene lost 0 bases, with 10 bases spanning the gap. CDR3 region: CAISLTALNTEAFF. The CDR3 DNA follows: TGTGCCATCAGTCTGACAGCCCTGAACACTGAAGCTTTCTTT.

The rearrangement joins TRBV4-1 to TRBJ2-7, with 8 bases lining up with TRBD1. Germline values: CDR1 MGHRA, CDR2 YSYEKL. The CDR3 length is 13 residues. Unmatched junction bases numbered 3, after V lost 2 bases and J lost 6 bases. As DNA, the CDR3 is TGCGCCAGCAGCCAAAGACAGGGGTTCGAGCAGTACGTC. Amino acids: CASSQRQGFEQYV.

This sequence joins TRBV6-2 or TRBV6-3 and TRBJ1-1, with unresolved D. Deletions cut 4 bases from V and 0 bases from J, with 3 bases between. This CDR3 is built from 12 residues. The V gene's germline CDR1 is MNHEY and CDR2 SVGEGT. The CDR3 protein is CASSSVNTEAFF. CDR3 in DNA: TGTGCCAGCAGTTCCGTGAACACTGAAGCTTTCTTT.

The V gene is TRBV5-5, the J gene TRBJ2-3; tentative D call: TRBD1 (5 bases). The CDR3 totals 15 residues. V was trimmed by 2 bases and J by 3 bases, leaving 13 bases between them. From germline, CDR1 is SGHKS and CDR2 YYEKEE (reference sequence). The CDR3 reads CASSFSGLSTDTQYF. For the CDR3, the DNA is TGTGCCAGCAGCTTTTCAGGGCTAAGTACAGATACGCAGTATTTT. The entire variable domain, with the rest obtained from reference TRBV5-5 and TRBJ2-3, is as follows: DAGVTQSPTHLIKTRGQQVTLRCSPISGHKSVSWYQQVLGQGPQFIFQYYEKEERGRGNFPDRFSARQFPNYSSELNVNALLLGDSALYLCASSFSGLSTDTQYFGPGTRLTVL.

CDR3 in amino acids: CASSLLPRGSSYNSPLHF. As DNA, the CDR3 is TGTGCCAGTAGTCTCCTCCCCAGGGGGAGCTCCTATAATTCACCCCTCCACTTT. The chain has TRBV19 and TRBJ1-6; 7 bases map to TRBD1. Germline lookup yields CDR1 LNHDA and CDR2 SQIVND (reference sequence). V was clipped by 5 bases and J by 0 bases; unmatched bases: 10. The CDR3 length is 18 residues.

The chain recombines TRBV4-1 with TRBJ1-5; tentative D call: TRBD1 (6 bases). The germline gives CDR1 MGHRA, CDR2 YSYEKL. CDR3 length: 17 residues. V lost 3 bases to trimming and J lost 3 bases, with 18 bases between them. Here the CDR3 DNA reads TGCGCCAGCAGCCACGGTCCCCAGGGGCAACTCAATCAGCCCCAGCATTTT. As protein: CASSHGPQGQLNQPQHF.

The rearrangement joins TRBV18 to TRBJ2-3, with a possible D match to TRBD2 (6 bases). V was trimmed by 1 base and J by 9 bases, leaving 8 bases between them. Germline V gene sequence: CDR1 KGHSH, CDR2 LQKENI. The CDR3 is made up of 12 amino acids. CDR3 nucleotides: TGTGCCAGCTCACCACTGCGGGGAACGCAGTATTTT. Translating gives CASSPLRGTQYF.

Only one count was recorded for this clone. The V call is TRBV11-2, the J call TRBJ2-7; possibly TRBD1 for D (6 bases). The V and J ends lost 1 base and 5 bases respectively, with 12 bases between them. Per germline, CDR1 SGHAT and CDR2 FQNNGV. The CDR3 has 14 amino acids. DNA of the CDR3: TGTGCCAGCAGCTTAGCGGGACATAATCACGAGCAGTACGTC. It encodes CASSLAGHNHEQYV.

The chain carries TRBV12-3 or TRBV12-4 and TRBJ2-2; a weak D match, TRBD2 (5 bases). This CDR3 comprises 13 residues. Trimming pared 4 bases from V and 7 bases from J, leaving 10 bases between. The CDR3 loop is CASSSPGSGELFF. The CDR3 nucleotides are TGTGCCAGCAGTTCTCCGGGGAGCGGGGAGCTGTTTTTT.

This rearrangement joins TRBV6-4 to TRBJ1-4; D is unresolved. CDR1 MRHNA and CDR2 SNTAGT come from the germline V gene. With 5 bases removed from V and 3 bases from J, the gap between germline ends came to 7 bases. The CDR3 is 13 amino acids. In DNA form, the CDR3 reads TGTGCCAGCAGTACGGAGGCTAATGAAAAACTGTTTTTT. This gives the protein CASSTEANEKLFF.

V is TRBV18 and J is TRBJ2-5, with 8 bases identical to TRBD2. This CDR3 contains 14 residues. Germline assignment: CDR1 KGHSH and CDR2 LQKENI. V dropped 4 bases and J dropped 4; count of bases not matched to a gene: 5. CDR3 DNA sequence: TGTGCCAGCTCACAGAACAGCGGGGGAGAGACCCAGTACTTC. Protein: CASSQNSGGETQYF.

V is TRBV4-3 and J is TRBJ2-5, with TRBD2 matching 14 bases. The germline V gene encodes CDR1 LGHNA and CDR2 YSLEER. Trimming cost V 0 bases and J 4 bases; bases outside gene matches: 10. The CDR3 has 19 amino acids. CDR3 nucleotides: TGCGCCAGCAGCCAAGATAGACTAGCGGGAGGGCCGGCGCGAGAGACCCAGTACTTC. Its translation is CASSQDRLAGGPARETQYF.

This chain uses TRBV19 with TRBJ2-2; 14 bases are a match to TRBD2. CDR1 is LNHDA, CDR2 SQIVND, per germline (reference sequence). V dropped 3 bases and J dropped 0; count of bases not matched to a gene: 3. CDR3 size: 18 residues. CDR3 in amino acids: CASSMGTSGSANTGELFF. In DNA, the CDR3 is TGTGCCAGTAGTATGGGGACTAGCGGGAGCGCGAACACCGGGGAGCTGTTTTTT.

The chain combines TRBV7-9 with TRBJ1-6; D is undetermined. CDR1 and CDR2 (germline): SEHNR, FQNEAQ (reference sequence). Trimming removed 3 bases at V and 7 bases at J, with 19 bases between. The CDR3 spans 17 residues. The CDR3: CASSLGVGGQRNSPLHF. The DNA for the CDR3 is TGTGCCAGCAGCTTGGGCGTCGGAGGCCAAAGGAATTCACCCCTCCACTTT.

The chain carries TRBV20-1 and TRBJ2-3; perhaps TRBD1 as D (6 bases). V dropped 3 bases and J dropped 1 base, with 14 bases sitting between them. The CDR3 has 15 amino acids. Germline V lookup: CDR1 DFQATT, CDR2 SNEGSKA (reference sequence). The CDR3: CSASEGGTRTDTQYF. DNA of the CDR3: TGCAGTGCTAGTGAAGGGGGTACTCGCACAGATACGCAGTATTTT.

This clone was recorded a few times. This chain joins TRBV6-5 and TRBJ1-6; D is possibly TRBD1 (5 bases). There are 15 residues in the CDR3. V was clipped by 6 bases and J by 0 bases, with 9 bases between them. In germline, CDR1 is MNHEY, CDR2 SVGAGI. This chain's CDR3 is CASRGGSSYNSPLHF. The CDR3 region has the DNA TGTGCCAGCAGGGGGGGAAGCTCCTATAATTCACCCCTCCACTTT.

This chain joins TRBV30 and TRBJ1-1; 10 bases map to TRBD1. There are 13 residues in the CDR3. The ends lost 8 bases at V and 6 bases at J; junction bases unmatched: 9. Germline lookup yields CDR1 GTSNPN and CDR2 SVGIG (reference sequence). This CDR3 is CASLGTGAPEAFF. The CDR3 coding sequence is TGTGCCAGTCTCGGGACAGGGGCCCCTGAAGCTTTCTTT.

The gene calls are TRBV3-1 (or the pseudogene TRBV3-2) and TRBJ2-3; the D gene is possibly TRBD2 (5 bases). The CDR3 contains 12 residues. The germline V gene encodes CDR1 LGHDT and CDR2 YNNKEL (reference sequence). Between the trimmed V and J ends, which lost 1 base and 9 bases, there was a span of 8 bases. This chain's CDR3 is CASSQGEGTQYF. CDR3 sequence (DNA): TGTGCCAGCAGCCAAGGTGAGGGAACGCAGTATTTT.